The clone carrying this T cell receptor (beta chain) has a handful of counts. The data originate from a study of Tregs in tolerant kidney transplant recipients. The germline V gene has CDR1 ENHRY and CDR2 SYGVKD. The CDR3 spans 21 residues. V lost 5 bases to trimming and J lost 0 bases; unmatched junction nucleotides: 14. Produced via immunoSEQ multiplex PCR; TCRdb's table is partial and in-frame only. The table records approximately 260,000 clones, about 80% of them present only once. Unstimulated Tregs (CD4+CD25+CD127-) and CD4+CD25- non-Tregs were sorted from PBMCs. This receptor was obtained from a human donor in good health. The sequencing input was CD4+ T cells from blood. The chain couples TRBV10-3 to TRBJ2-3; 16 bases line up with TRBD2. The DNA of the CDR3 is TGTGCCATCAGTCCCAACCCCGGGACTAGCGGGGGGGACCGGAGCACAGATACGCAGTATTTT. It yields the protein CAISPNPGTSGGDRSTDTQYF.